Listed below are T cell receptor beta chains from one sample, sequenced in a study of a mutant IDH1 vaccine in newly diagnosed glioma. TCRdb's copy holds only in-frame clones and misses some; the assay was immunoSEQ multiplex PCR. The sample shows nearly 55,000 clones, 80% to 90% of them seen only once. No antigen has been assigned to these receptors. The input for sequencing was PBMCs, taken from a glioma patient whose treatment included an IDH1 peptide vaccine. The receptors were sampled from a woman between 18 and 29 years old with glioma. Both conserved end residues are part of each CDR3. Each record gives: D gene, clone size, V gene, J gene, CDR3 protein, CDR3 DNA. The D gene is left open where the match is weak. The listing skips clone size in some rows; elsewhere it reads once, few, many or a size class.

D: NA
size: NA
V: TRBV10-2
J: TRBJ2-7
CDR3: CASSLTDSYEQYF
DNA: TGCGCCAGCAGTCTGACGGACTCCTACGAGCAGTACTTC

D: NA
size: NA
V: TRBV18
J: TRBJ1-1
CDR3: CASSPTAAGAEAFF
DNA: TGTGCCAGCTCACCAACCGCCGCAGGGGCTGAAGCTTTCTTT

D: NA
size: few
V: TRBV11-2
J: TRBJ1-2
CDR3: CASSLDRMAGRRITF
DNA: TGTGCCAGCAGCTTAGATAGGATGGCAGGGCGGAGGATCACCTTC

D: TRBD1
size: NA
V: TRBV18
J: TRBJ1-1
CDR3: CASSPLTGGIGTEAFF
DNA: TGTGCCAGCTCACCACTAACAGGGGGCATTGGCACTGAAGCTTTCTTT

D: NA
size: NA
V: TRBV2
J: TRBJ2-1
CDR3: CASSRLSFYSYNEQFF
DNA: TGTGCCAGCAGCCGACTGTCCTTTTACTCCTACAATGAGCAGTTCTTC

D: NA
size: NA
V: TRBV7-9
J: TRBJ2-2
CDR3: CASSSRDFNTGELFF
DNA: TGTGCCAGCAGCTCAAGGGACTTCAACACCGGGGAGCTGTTTTTT

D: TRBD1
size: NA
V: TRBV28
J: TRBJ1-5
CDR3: CASSLIRGGNQPQHF
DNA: TGTGCCAGCAGTTTGATCAGGGGGGGGAATCAGCCCCAGCATTTT

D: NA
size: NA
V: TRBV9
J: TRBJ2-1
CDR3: CASSVDLNEQFF
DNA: TGTGCCAGCAGCGTAGATTTGAATGAGCAGTTCTTC

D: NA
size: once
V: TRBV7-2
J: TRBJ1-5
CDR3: CASSLVVGQPQHF
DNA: TGTGCCAGCAGCTTAGTAGTTGGCCAGCCCCAGCATTTT

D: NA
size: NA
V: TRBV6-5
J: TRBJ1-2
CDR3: CASSYGGEIYGYTF
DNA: TGTGCCAGCAGTTACGGCGGGGAAATCTATGGCTACACCTTC

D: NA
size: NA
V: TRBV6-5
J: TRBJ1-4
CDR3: CASSLLGPNEKLFF
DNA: TGTGCCAGCAGTTTACTGGGCCCAAATGAAAAACTGTTTTTT

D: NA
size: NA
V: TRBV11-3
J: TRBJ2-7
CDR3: CASSFDARNEQYF
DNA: TGTGCCAGCAGCTTCGACGCCAGGAACGAGCAGTACTTC

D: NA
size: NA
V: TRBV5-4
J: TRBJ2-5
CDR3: CASSLEAGEETQYF
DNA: TGTGCCAGCAGCTTGGAGGCGGGTGAAGAGACCCAGTACTTC

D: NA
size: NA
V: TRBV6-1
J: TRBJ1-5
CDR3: CASSDGSYSNQPQHF
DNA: TGTGCCAGCAGTGACGGATCCTATAGCAATCAGCCCCAGCATTTT

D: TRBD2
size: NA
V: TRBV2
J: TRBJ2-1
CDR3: CASSYSGLAGVYNEQFF
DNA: TGTGCCAGCTCTTATTCGGGACTAGCCGGGGTCTACAATGAGCAGTTCTTC

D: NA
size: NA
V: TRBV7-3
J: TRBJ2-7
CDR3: CASAPPGDHNEQYF
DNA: TGTGCCAGCGCCCCTCCCGGGGACCATAACGAGCAGTACTTC

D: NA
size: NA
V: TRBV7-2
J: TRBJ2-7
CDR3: CASSFDSSYEQYF
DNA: TGTGCCAGCAGCTTCGACAGCTCCTACGAGCAGTACTTC

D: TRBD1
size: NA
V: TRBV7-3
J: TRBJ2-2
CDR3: CASSLRDSVSGGELFF
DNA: TGTGCCAGCAGCCTAAGGGACAGTGTGAGCGGCGGGGAGCTGTTTTTT

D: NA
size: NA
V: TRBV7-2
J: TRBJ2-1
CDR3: CASSLGRLNEQFF
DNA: TGTGCCAGCAGCTTAGGTAGGTTGAATGAGCAGTTCTTC

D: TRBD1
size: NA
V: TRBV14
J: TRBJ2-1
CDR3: CASSQDLQGGQQFF
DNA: TGTGCCAGCAGCCAAGATTTACAGGGGGGTCAGCAGTTCTTC

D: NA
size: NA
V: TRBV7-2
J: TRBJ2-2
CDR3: CASTNTGELFF
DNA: TGTGCCAGTACGAACACCGGGGAGCTGTTTTTT

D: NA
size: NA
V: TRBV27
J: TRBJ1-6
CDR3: CASSLSPRPPLHF
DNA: TGTGCCAGCAGTTTATCGCCCCGACCACCCCTCCACTTT

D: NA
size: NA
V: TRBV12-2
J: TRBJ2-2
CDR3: CASRLSSPSGVGTGELFF
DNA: TGTGCAAGTCGCTTATCCTCCCCTAGCGGGGTGGGCACCGGGGAGCTGTTTTTT

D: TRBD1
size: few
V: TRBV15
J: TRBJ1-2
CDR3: CATSARTGGGRPGYTF
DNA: TGTGCCACCAGCGCCCGGACAGGGGGCGGCAGACCTGGCTACACCTTC

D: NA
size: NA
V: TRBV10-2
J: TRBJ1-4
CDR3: CASSVTEEKLFF
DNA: TGCGCCAGCAGTGTGACAGAGGAAAAACTGTTTTTT

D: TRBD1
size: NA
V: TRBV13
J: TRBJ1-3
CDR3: CASSGPDRGAGNTIYF
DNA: TGTGCCAGCAGCGGACCGGACAGGGGAGCAGGAAACACCATATATTTT

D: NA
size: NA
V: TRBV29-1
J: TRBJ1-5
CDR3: CSVGGTRNQPQHF
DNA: TGCAGCGTTGGGGGAACTCGTAATCAGCCCCAGCATTTT

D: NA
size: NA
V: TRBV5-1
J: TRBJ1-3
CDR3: CASSRDETSGNTIYF
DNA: TGCGCCAGCAGCAGGGACGAGACCTCTGGAAACACCATATATTTT

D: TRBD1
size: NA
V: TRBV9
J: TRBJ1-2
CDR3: CASSLTQGAADYGYTF
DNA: TGTGCCAGCAGCTTAACACAGGGGGCGGCGGACTATGGCTACACCTTC

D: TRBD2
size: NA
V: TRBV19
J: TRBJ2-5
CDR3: CASSPQSGGHQETQYF
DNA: TGTGCCAGTAGTCCACAAAGCGGGGGGCACCAAGAGACCCAGTACTTC

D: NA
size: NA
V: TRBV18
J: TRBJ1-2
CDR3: CASSPRGLEGGYTF
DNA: TGTGCCAGCTCACCCCGCGGGCTGGAGGGCGGCTACACCTTC

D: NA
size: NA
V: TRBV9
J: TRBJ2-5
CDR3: CASSVGGAEETQYF
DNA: TGTGCCAGCAGCGTAGGGGGGGCCGAGGAGACCCAGTACTTC

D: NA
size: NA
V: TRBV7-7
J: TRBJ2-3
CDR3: CASSLRLGYGDTQYF
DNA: TGTGCTAGCAGCTTAAGGTTGGGTTATGGAGATACGCAGTATTTT

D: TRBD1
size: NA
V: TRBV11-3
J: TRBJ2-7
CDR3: CASSRGTGLIEQYF
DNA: TGTGCCAGCAGCCGAGGGACAGGGTTGATCGAGCAGTACTTC